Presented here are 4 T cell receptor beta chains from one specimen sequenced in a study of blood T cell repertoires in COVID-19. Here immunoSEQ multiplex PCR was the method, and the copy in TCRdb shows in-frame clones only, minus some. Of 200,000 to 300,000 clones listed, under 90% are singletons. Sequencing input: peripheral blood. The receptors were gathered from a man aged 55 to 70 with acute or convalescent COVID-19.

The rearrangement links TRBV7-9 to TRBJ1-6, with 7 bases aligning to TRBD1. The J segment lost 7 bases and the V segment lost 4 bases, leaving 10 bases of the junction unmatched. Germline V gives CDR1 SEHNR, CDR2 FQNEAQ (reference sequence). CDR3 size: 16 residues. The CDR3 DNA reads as TGTGCCAGCAGCTCGACTGCGGGACAGATGAATTCACCCCTCCACTTT. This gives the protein CASSSTAGQMNSPLHF.

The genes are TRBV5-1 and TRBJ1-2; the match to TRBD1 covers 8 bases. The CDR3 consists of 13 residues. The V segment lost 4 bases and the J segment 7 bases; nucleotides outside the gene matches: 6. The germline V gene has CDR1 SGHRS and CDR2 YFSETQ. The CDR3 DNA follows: TGCGCCAGCAGCATCGGACAGGGCGGTGGCTACACCTTC. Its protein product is CASSIGQGGGYTF.

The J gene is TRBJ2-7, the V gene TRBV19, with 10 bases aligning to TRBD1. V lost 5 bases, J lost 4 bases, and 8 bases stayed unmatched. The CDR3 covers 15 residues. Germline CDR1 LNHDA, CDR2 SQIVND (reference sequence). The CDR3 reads CASSSWTGGRYEQYF. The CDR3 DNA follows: TGTGCCAGTAGTTCATGGACAGGGGGTCGTTACGAGCAGTACTTC.

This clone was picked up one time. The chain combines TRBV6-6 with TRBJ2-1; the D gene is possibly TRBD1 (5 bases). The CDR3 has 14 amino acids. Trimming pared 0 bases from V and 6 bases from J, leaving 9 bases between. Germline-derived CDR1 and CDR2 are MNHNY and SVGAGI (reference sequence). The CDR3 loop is CASSYSPGLNEQFF. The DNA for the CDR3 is TGTGCCAGCAGTTACTCCCCAGGGCTCAATGAGCAGTTCTTC.